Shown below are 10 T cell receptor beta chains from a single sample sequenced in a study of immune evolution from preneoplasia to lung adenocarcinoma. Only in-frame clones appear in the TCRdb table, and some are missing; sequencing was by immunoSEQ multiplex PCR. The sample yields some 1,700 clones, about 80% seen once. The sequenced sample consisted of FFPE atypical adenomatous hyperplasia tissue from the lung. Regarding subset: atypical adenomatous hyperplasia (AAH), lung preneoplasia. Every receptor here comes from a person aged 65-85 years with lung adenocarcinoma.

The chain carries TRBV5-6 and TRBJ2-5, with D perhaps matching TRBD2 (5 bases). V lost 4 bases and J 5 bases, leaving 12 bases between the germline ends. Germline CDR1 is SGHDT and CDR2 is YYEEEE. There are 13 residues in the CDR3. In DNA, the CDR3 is TGTGCCAGCAGCCCCATGGGAGAGGAGACCCAGTACTTC. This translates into CASSPMGEETQYF.

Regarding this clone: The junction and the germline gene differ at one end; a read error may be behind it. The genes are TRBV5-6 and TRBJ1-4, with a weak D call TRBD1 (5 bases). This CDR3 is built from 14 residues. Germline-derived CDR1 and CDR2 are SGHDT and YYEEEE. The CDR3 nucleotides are TGTGCCAGAAGCTTAATGGGACGGGAGGAAAAACTGTTTTTT. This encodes CARSLMGREEKLFF. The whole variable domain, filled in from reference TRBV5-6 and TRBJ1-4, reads DAGVTQSPTHLIKTRGQQVTLRCSPKSGHDTVSWYQQALGQGPQFIFQYYEEEERQRGNFPDRFSGHQFPNYSSELNVNALLLGDSALYLCARSLMGREEKLFFGSGTQLSVL.

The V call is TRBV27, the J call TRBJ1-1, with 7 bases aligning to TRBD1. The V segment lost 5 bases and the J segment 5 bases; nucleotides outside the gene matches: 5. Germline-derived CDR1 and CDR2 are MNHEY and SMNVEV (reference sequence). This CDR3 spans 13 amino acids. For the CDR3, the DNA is TGTGCCAGCAGTCCAGGACAGGAGACTGAAGCTTTCTTT. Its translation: CASSPGQETEAFF.

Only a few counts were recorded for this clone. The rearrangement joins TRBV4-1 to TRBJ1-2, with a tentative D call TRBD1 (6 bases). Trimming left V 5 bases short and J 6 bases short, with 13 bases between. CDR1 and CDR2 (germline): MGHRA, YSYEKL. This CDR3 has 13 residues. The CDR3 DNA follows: TGCGCCAGCAGCGGAGTTGGGGGGCATGGCTACACCTTC. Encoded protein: CASSGVGGHGYTF.

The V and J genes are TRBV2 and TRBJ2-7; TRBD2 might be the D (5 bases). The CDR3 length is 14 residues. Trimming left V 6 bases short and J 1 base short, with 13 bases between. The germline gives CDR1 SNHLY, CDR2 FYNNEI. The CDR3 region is CASSGDLGSYEQYF. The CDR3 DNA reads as TGTGCCAGCAGCGGGGATCTTGGTTCCTACGAGCAGTACTTC.

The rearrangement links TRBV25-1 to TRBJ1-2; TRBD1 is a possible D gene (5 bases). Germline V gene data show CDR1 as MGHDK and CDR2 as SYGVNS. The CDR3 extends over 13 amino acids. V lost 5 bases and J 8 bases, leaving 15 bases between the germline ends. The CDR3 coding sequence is TGTGCCAGCAGTTTACAGGTTTTCGGCGGCTACACCTTC. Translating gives CASSLQVFGGYTF.

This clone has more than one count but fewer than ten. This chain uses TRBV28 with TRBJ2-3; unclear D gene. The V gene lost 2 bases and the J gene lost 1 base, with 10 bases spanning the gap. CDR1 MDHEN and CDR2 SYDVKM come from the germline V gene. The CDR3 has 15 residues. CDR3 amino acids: CASSLVAGGTDTQYF. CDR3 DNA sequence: TGTGCCAGCAGTTTAGTGGCAGGAGGCACAGATACGCAGTATTTT.

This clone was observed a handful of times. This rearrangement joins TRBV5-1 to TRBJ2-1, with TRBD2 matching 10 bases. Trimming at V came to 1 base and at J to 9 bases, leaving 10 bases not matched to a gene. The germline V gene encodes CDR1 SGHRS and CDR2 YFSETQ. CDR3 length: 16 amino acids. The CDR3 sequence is CASSLLPSGRVSEQFF. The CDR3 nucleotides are TGCGCCAGCAGCTTGCTGCCCAGCGGGAGGGTCTCTGAGCAGTTCTTC.

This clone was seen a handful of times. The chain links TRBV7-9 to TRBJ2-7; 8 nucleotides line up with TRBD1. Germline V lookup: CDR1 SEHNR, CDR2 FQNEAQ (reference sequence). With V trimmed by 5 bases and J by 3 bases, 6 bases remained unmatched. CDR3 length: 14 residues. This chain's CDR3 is CASSHRDRNYEQYF. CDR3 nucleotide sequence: TGTGCCAGCAGCCACCGGGACAGGAACTACGAGCAGTACTTC.

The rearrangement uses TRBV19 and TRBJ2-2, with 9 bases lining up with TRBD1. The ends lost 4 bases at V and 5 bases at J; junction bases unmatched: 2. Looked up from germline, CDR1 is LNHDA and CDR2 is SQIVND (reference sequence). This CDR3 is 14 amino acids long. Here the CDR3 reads CASSTTGGTGELFF. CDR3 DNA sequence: TGTGCCAGTAGTACGACAGGGGGGACCGGGGAGCTGTTTTTT.